Shown below are 7 T cell receptor beta chains from a single sample sequenced in a study of blood T cell repertoires in COVID-19. Repertoires were generated with immunoSEQ multiplex PCR, while TCRdb's copy carries only in-frame clones and drops some. The table has 180,000 or so clones, around 86% seen once; the top ten hold roughly 8.2%. Sequencing was performed on peripheral blood. These receptors all stem from a man in his 60s with acute or convalescent COVID-19.

The chain has TRBV18 and TRBJ1-1; 8 bases fit TRBD1. Germline lookup yields CDR1 KGHSH and CDR2 LQKENI. The length of the CDR3 is 13 residues. V was clipped by 7 bases and J by 4 bases; unmatched bases: 5. CDR3 nucleotides: TGTGCCAGCTTAAGACAGGGGCCCACTGAAGCTTTCTTT. Amino acids: CASLRQGPTEAFF. Together with reference TRBV18 and TRBJ1-1, the CDR3 gives the full variable domain: NAGVMQNPRHLVRRRGQEARLRCSPMKGHSHVYWYRQLPEEGLKFMVYLQKENIIDESGMPKERFSAEFPKEGPSILRIQQVVRGDSAAYFCASLRQGPTEAFFGQGTRLTVV.

This chain uses TRBV2 with TRBJ1-1; D is perhaps TRBD1 (5 bases). Germline V lookup: CDR1 SNHLY, CDR2 FYNNEI. This CDR3 region has 13 residues. V gave up 6 bases and J gave up 7 bases, with 15 bases separating them. DNA for the CDR3: TGTGCCAGCAGGGGCGGGGGTATTGGTGAAGCTTTCTTT. Translation gives CASRGGGIGEAFF.

A single count supports this clone. The CDR3 loop reads CASSLGLASKYEQYF. CDR3 bases: TGTGCCAGCAGTTTAGGTCTAGCATCCAAATACGAGCAGTACTTC. This sequence joins TRBV27 and TRBJ2-7, with D perhaps TRBD2 (5 bases). Germline assignment: CDR1 MNHEY and CDR2 SMNVEV (reference sequence). The CDR3 sequence is 15 residues long. V was shortened by 2 bases and J by 4 bases, with 15 bases between the two germline ends.

V gene TRBV2 combines with J gene TRBJ1-2; TRBD1 matches at 10 bases. Losses at the gene ends were 5 bases for V and 3 bases for J; bases not matched to a gene: 3. The CDR3 runs 14 residues. From germline, CDR1 is SNHLY and CDR2 FYNNEI. The CDR3 DNA reads TGTGCCAGCAGTCGACAGGGGGCGGACTATGGCTACACCTTC. This translates into CASSRQGADYGYTF.

This chain's CDR3 is CASSLGRLREQYF. Written as DNA, the CDR3 is TGTGCCAGCAGCTTAGGTCGCTTGAGGGAGCAGTACTTC. The rearrangement joins TRBV11-1 to TRBJ2-7; no reliable D call. CDR1 and CDR2 (germline): SGHAT, FQDESV (reference sequence). V gave up 1 base and J gave up 7 bases, with 11 bases separating them. The CDR3 has 13 amino acids. The full variable domain, its missing parts supplied by reference TRBV11-1 and TRBJ2-7, is EAEVAQSPRYKITEKSQAVAFWCDPISGHATLYWYRQILGQGPELLVQFQDESVVDDSQLPKDRFSAERLKGVDSTLKIQPAELGDSAMYLCASSLGRLREQYFGPGTRLTVT.

The V and J genes are TRBV19 and TRBJ1-1; a possible D gene is TRBD1 (5 bases). CDR3 length equals 15 residues. Between the trimmed V and J ends, which lost 7 bases and 7 bases, there was a span of 22 bases. CDR1 LNHDA and CDR2 SQIVND come from the germline V gene (reference sequence). The CDR3, as DNA: TGTGCCAGTAACGATGCGGGACTCTACCCCATTGAAGCTTTCTTT. Translated: CASNDAGLYPIEAFF.

This sequence joins TRBV6-5 and TRBJ2-1, with 9 positions matching TRBD1. Germline V gene sequence: CDR1 MNHEY, CDR2 SVGAGI. The CDR3 loop spans 14 amino acids. The J segment lost 4 bases and the V segment lost 6 bases, leaving 4 bases of the junction unmatched. The CDR3, as DNA: TGTGCCAGCAGACGGACAGGGGATTACAATGAGCAGTTCTTC. Amino acid sequence: CASRRTGDYNEQFF.